This T cell receptor (beta chain) was sequenced in a study of read filtering for tumor transcriptome and immune sequencing. On the study more broadly: Transcriptome libraries were built from DNase-treated RNA.

V lost 4 bases to trimming and J lost 3 bases; unmatched junction nucleotides: 7. CDR1 SGHNT and CDR2 YYREEE come from the germline V gene (reference sequence). This CDR3 is built from 14 residues. This clonotype was recorded a few times. Possible read error: a much larger clone is one base away. From around 440 ng of RNA, a library with molecular barcoded alpha/delta and beta/gamma adaptors was made. TCRdb called the reads again in MiXCR, with one record for every CDR3 protein. The sample has about 90,000 distinct CDR3 sequences, over 9% seen once. This sequence was found in a donor aged 40 or older with multiple myeloma. Sequenced material: a population of CD138-negative cells sorted from bone marrow. The chain uses TRBV5-4 and TRBJ2-7, with 7 positions matching TRBD2. CDR3 nucleotides: TGTGCCAGCAGCCTGGACCTAGCGGACTACGAGCAGTACTTC. This sequence encodes CASSLDLADYEQYF.